Shown below are 3 T cell receptor beta chains from a single sample sequenced in a study of regulatory and conventional T cells in RAG deficiency. Sequenced by immunoSEQ multiplex PCR; TCRdb stores in-frame clones only, minus some. In the table there are around 30,000 clones, 90% of which are singletons. These data were likewise used in another study, on regulatory T cells. As that report states: The PCR used 52 TRBV and 13 TRBJ primers.

The sample was CD8+ T cells sorted from blood. These receptors were collected from a human donor in good health.

The CDR3: CASSSDRGNTIYF. The CDR3 DNA is TGTGCCAGCAGCTCGGACAGGGGGAACACCATATATTTT. The genes are TRBV7-2 and TRBJ1-3; TRBD1 matches 10 bases. The CDR3 consists of 13 residues. The germline V gene encodes CDR1 SGHTA and CDR2 FQGNSA. The V gene end was trimmed by 4 bases and the J gene end by 7 bases; junction bases not matched to a gene: 1.

The chain links TRBV28 to TRBJ1-2, with D perhaps TRBD1 (6 bases). In germline, CDR1 is MDHEN, CDR2 SYDVKM. Trimming took 6 bases from V and 2 from J, leaving 10 bases between them. The CDR3 is 13 amino acids. This CDR3 reads CASRADRNYGYTF. The CDR3, as DNA: TGTGCCAGCAGAGCAGACAGGAACTATGGCTACACCTTC.

The rearrangement uses TRBV7-6 and TRBJ2-7; D not certain. The CDR3 loop spans 15 amino acids. Trimming removed 0 bases at V and 7 bases at J, with 16 bases between. Germline loops: CDR1 SGHVS, CDR2 FNYEAQ. The CDR3 is CASSLASGPTREQYF. DNA for the CDR3: TGTGCCAGCAGCTTAGCTTCCGGACCGACAAGGGAGCAGTACTTC.